A selection of T cell receptor beta chains follows, all from one sample in a study of blood T cell repertoires in COVID-19. Sequencing was performed with immunoSEQ multiplex PCR; in TCRdb, only in-frame clones are kept and a portion is missing. This sample has 240,000 or so clones, with approximately 85% found just once. The sample taken for sequencing was peripheral blood. These TCRs come from a woman aged 60-75 years with active or convalescent COVID-19. Each CDR3 is given with its conserved first and last residue. A D gene is named only where the DNA matches it firmly. Part of the rows lack a size; the others show once, few, many or a class for expanded clones.

TRBJ1-5,TRBV7-8,NA,NA,TGTGCCAGCAGCTCAGGGACACCTTATAGCAATCAGCCCCAGCATTTT,CASSSGTPYSNQPQHF
TRBJ1-2,TRBV7-2,TRBD1,NA,TGTGCCAGCAGCCTTTTGACAGGGGGGCGCTTCACAATGGGCTACACCTTC,CASSLLTGGRFTMGYTF
TRBJ2-2,TRBV9,TRBD2,NA,TGTGCCAGCAGCCCCCGATGGGGACTAGGGGGAGCCGGGGAGCTGTTTTTT,CASSPRWGLGGAGELFF
TRBJ1-5,TRBV5-5,TRBD1,NA,TGTGCCAGCAGCGGACAGGACGATCAGCCCCAGCATTTT,CASSGQDDQPQHF
TRBJ2-5,TRBV27,TRBD1,NA,TGTGCCAGCAGTTTATACGCACACAGGGGCCAATTCCAAGAGACCCAGTACTTC,CASSLYAHRGQFQETQYF
TRBJ1-2,TRBV19,NA,once,TGTGCCAGTAGTATTCGACAAGACAGCAACTATGGCTACACCTTC,CASSIRQDSNYGYTF
TRBJ2-1,TRBV7-8,NA,NA,TGTGCCAGCAGCCCCGCAGGTGGGAATGAGCAGTTCTTC,CASSPAGGNEQFF
TRBJ2-7,TRBV7-2,NA,NA,TGTGCCAGCAGCTTAGGGGGGGGCAGGGCCCACGAGCAGTACTTC,CASSLGGGRAHEQYF
TRBJ1-2,TRBV19,NA,NA,TGTGCCAGTAGCACGACCCGGGGGTCTACTAACTATGGCTACACCTTC,CASSTTRGSTNYGYTF
TRBJ2-7,TRBV19,TRBD2,NA,TGTGCCAGTAGTAGGGGGACTACTGACTACGAGCAGTACTTC,CASSRGTTDYEQYF
TRBJ1-5,TRBV2,NA,NA,TGTGCCAGCAGTGAGTCGGGGTATCAGCCCCAGCATTTT,CASSESGYQPQHF
TRBJ2-3,TRBV11-3,NA,NA,TGTGCCAGCAGCCAGGGAGGGGGAAGGAGCACAGATACGCAGTATTTT,CASSQGGGRSTDTQYF
TRBJ1-2,TRBV18,TRBD1,NA,TGTGCCAGCTCACCCGGACAGGGAGATGGCTACACCTTC,CASSPGQGDGYTF
TRBJ2-1,TRBV3-1/TRBV3-2,TRBD2,NA,TGTGCCAGCGCGAGACAGCGGGGGGGGAATGAGCAGTTCTTC,CASARQRGGNEQFF
TRBJ2-3,TRBV6-4,NA,NA,TGTGCCAGCAGTGTGACTAGATCAGATACGCAGTATTTT,CASSVTRSDTQYF
TRBJ2-3,TRBV7-2,TRBD2,NA,TGTGCCAGCAGCTTAGAGCGGCGGGGGGGCCCAGATACGCAGTATTTT,CASSLERRGGPDTQYF
TRBJ1-2,TRBV11-2,NA,NA,TGTGCCAGCAGCGCGACAGCTAACTATGGCTACACCTTC,CASSATANYGYTF
TRBJ1-5,TRBV19,TRBD1,NA,TGTGCCAGTAGACTAAAGGACAGGGGGTACCAGCCCCAGCATTTT,CASRLKDRGYQPQHF
TRBJ1-5,TRBV15,NA,NA,TGTGCCACCAGCAGAGACGGTCATGATCAGCCCCAGCATTTT,CATSRDGHDQPQHF
TRBJ1-5,TRBV2,TRBD1,NA,TGTGCCAGCAGTGGGGGACAGGAAAGCAATCAGCCCCAGCATTTT,CASSGGQESNQPQHF
TRBJ2-3,TRBV5-1,TRBD1,few,TGCGCCAGCAGCTTGGGACAGGGGTTCGGAAGCACAGATACGCAGTATTTT,CASSLGQGFGSTDTQYF
TRBJ2-3,TRBV7-2,NA,NA,TGTGCCAGCAGCCAAATCCCCGGGGGCACAGATACGCAGTATTTT,CASSQIPGGTDTQYF
TRBJ1-3,TRBV7-6,NA,NA,TGTGCCAGCAGCCAGAGTTGGGGAGAAAACACCATATATTTT,CASSQSWGENTIYF
TRBJ2-2,TRBV2,NA,NA,TGTGCTAAGGGGCCAAACACCGGGGAGCTGTTTTTT,CAKGPNTGELFF
TRBJ1-5,TRBV6-2/TRBV6-3,TRBD1,NA,TGTGCCAGCAGTCACCCCCGGACAGGGAAGGATCAGCCCCAGCATTTT,CASSHPRTGKDQPQHF
TRBJ2-2,TRBV7-7,TRBD1,NA,TGTGCCAGCAGCTTAAGGGGGCGGCACGGGCCCGGGGAGCTGTTTTTT,CASSLRGRHGPGELFF
TRBJ1-1,TRBV7-2,NA,NA,TGTGCCAGCAGCTCGTTCTCCGGGGGTGGCACTGAAGCTTTCTTT,CASSSFSGGGTEAFF
TRBJ1-4,TRBV7-9,NA,few,TGTGCCAGCAGCTTAGGGCTCGGAGGGGAAAAACTGTTTTTT,CASSLGLGGEKLFF
TRBJ2-2,TRBV5-1,NA,NA,TGCGCCAGCAGCTTGGCCTCGGGGGTGGACACCGGGGAGCTGTTTTTT,CASSLASGVDTGELFF
TRBJ1-2,TRBV18,TRBD1,NA,TGTGCCAGCTCACCCCTTGCAGGGGGCCCCTACTATGGCTACACCTTC,CASSPLAGGPYYGYTF
TRBJ1-3,TRBV25-1,NA,NA,TGTGCCAGTTCCATTGAGAACACCATATATTTT,CASSIENTIYF
TRBJ1-2,TRBV6-6,TRBD1,NA,TGTGCCAGCAGTCTTTCCGGGACAGTCGACTATGGCTACACCTTC,CASSLSGTVDYGYTF
TRBJ2-1,TRBV19,TRBD2,NA,TGTGCCAGTAGGAGGGGCCTAGCGGGGGGTTACAATGAGCAGTTCTTC,CASRRGLAGGYNEQFF
TRBJ1-1,TRBV10-2,TRBD1,NA,TGCGCCAGCGCGAGGGGGCCGAACACTGAAGCTTTCTTT,CASARGPNTEAFF
TRBJ1-3,TRBV11-1,NA,few,TGTGCCAGCAGCTTAACACAGGGCCCTGGAAACACCATATATTTT,CASSLTQGPGNTIYF
TRBJ2-2,TRBV14,NA,once,TGTGCCAGCAGCCCGTCATTTTTCAGGGGCAGGACCACCGGGGAGCTGTTTTTT,CASSPSFFRGRTTGELFF